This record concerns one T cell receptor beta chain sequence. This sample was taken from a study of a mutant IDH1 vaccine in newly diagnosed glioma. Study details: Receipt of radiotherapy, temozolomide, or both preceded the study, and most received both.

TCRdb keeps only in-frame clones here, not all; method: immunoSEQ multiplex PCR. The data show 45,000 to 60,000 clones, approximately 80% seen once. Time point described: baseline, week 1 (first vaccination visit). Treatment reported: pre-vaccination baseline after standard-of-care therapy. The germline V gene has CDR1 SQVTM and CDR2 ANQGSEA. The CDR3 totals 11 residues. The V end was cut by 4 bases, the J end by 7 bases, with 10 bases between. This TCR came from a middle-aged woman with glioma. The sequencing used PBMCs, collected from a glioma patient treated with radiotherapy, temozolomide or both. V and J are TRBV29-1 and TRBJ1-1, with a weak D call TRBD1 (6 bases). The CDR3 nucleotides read TGCAGCGTTGTAGGGGGGTTTGAAGCTTTCTTT. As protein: CSVVGGFEAFF.